This T cell receptor (beta chain) was identified during a study of blood T cell repertoires in COVID-19. Study-wide context: Both acute and convalescent COVID-19 samples were obtained from the United States, Italy and Spain. The cDNA or gDNA used as material had been derived from T cells, B-cell-depleted T cells, or PBMCs.

The CDR3 spans 16 residues. CDR1 is SGHVS, CDR2 FNYEAQ, per germline. V gave up 0 bases and J gave up 5 bases; unmatched junction bases: 6. In the source study's methods: Estimated nucleated cell counts came from reference gene primer amplification. Method: immunoSEQ multiplex PCR; TCRdb's copy keeps in-frame clones and lacks some. The DNA gave D and trimming, while V, J and clone size come from that table. There are approximately 150,000 clones in the sample; roughly 89% occur only once, and 5% to 6% lies in the top ten. The rearrangement uses TRBV7-6 and TRBJ2-5; 10 nucleotides align to TRBD1. The TCR sequence derives from a human donor in a cohort sampled during active COVID-19. Specimen: peripheral blood. CDR3 sequence (DNA): TGTGCCAGCAGCTTAGCGGGGGCGGACAGGGGGGAGACCCAGTACTTC. Amino acids: CASSLAGADRGETQYF.